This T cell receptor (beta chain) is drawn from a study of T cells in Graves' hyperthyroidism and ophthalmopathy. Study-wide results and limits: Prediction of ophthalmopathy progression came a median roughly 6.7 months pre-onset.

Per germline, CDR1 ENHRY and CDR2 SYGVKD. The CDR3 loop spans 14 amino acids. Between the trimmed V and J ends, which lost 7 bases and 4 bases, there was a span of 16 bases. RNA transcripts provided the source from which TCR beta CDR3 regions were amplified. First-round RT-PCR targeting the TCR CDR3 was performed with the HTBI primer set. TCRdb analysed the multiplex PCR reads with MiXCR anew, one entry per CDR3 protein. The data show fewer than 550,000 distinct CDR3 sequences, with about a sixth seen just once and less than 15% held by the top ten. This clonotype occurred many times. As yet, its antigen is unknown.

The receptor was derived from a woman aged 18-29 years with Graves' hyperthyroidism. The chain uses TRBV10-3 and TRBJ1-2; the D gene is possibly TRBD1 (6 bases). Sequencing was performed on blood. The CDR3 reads CAITEGTGSYGYTF. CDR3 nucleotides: TGTGCCATCACCGAAGGTACAGGGAGCTATGGCTACACCTTC.